This T cell receptor (beta chain) was identified in a study of blood T cell repertoires in COVID-19. Across the whole study: Acute and convalescent COVID-19 specimens originated in the United States, Italy and Spain. Nucleic acid was either cDNA or gDNA, and it came from T cells, B-cell-depleted T cells, or PBMCs.

Data came from immunoSEQ multiplex PCR; TCRdb stores just in-frame clones and leaves some out. The profile shows under 85,000 clones, roughly 86% of them singletons. V was pared by 1 base and J by 0 bases, with 5 bases of the junction left unmatched. The length of the CDR3 is 16 residues. Germline loops: CDR1 LNHDA, CDR2 SQIVND (reference sequence). The rearrangement links TRBV19 to TRBJ2-7, with 8 nucleotides matching TRBD1. The receptor was derived from a human donor in a cohort sampled during active COVID-19. The sequenced material came from peripheral blood. The CDR3 DNA reads as TGTGCCAGTAGTATAGGGGACAGGAAAGTCTCCTACGAGCAGTACTTC. Protein product: CASSIGDRKVSYEQYF.